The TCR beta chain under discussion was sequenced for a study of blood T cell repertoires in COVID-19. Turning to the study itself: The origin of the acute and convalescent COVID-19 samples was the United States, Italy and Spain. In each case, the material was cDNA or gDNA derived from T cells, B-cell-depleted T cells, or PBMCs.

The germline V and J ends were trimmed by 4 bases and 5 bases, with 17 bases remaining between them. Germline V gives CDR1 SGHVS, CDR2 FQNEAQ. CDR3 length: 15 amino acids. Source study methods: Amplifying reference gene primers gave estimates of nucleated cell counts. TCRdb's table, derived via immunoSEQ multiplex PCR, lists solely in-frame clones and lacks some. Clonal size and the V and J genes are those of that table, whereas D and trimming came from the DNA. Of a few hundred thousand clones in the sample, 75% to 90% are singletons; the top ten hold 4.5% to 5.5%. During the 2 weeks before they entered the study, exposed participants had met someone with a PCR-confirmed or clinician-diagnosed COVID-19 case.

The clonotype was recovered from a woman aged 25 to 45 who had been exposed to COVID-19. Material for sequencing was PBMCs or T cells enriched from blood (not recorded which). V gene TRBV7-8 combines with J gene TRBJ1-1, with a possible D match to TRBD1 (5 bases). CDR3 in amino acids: CASSSKGIVGTEAFF. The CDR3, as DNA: TGTGCCAGCAGCTCGAAGGGGATCGTGGGGACTGAAGCTTTCTTT.